This passage covers 22 T cell receptor beta chains from one sample sequenced in a study of blood T cell repertoires in COVID-19. TCRdb's copy holds only in-frame clones and misses some; the assay was immunoSEQ multiplex PCR. This sample has 45,000 to 55,000 clones, with around 82% found just once. Sequencing was carried out using peripheral blood. These receptors came from a human donor in a cohort sampled during active COVID-19.

The chain employs TRBV6-6 and TRBJ2-7, with 9 bases identical to TRBD1. Germline trimming cut 9 bases from V and 7 bases from J; bases unmatched to any gene: 7. Germline V gives CDR1 MNHNY, CDR2 SVGAGI (reference sequence). CDR3 length: 12 amino acids. This CDR3 reads CASGGTGLEQYF. CDR3 coding DNA: TGTGCCAGTGGGGGGACAGGGCTGGAGCAGTACTTC.

The chain links TRBV7-9 to TRBJ1-1; D remains unclear. The length of the CDR3 is 13 residues. Per the germline V gene, CDR1 is SEHNR and CDR2 is FQNEAQ (reference sequence). The V end lost 1 base, the J end lost 5 bases, and 8 bases lay between the germline ends. CDR3 region: CASSLDTGTEAFF. CDR3 DNA sequence: TGTGCCAGCAGCTTAGACACGGGAACTGAAGCTTTCTTT.

This chain links TRBV11-1 with TRBJ2-1; D is perhaps TRBD2 (5 bases). The V gene's germline CDR1 is SGHAT and CDR2 FQDESV (reference sequence). Trimming stripped 5 bases from V and 0 bases from J, with 11 bases between. The CDR3 length is 15 residues. As DNA, the CDR3 is TGTGCCAGCAGCCAGGTCCGGGGCTCCTACAATGAGCAGTTCTTC. Translating gives CASSQVRGSYNEQFF.

This clone was counted a few times. The chain combines TRBV7-9 with TRBJ1-6; tentative D call: TRBD1 (5 bases). The germline V gene encodes CDR1 SEHNR and CDR2 FQNEAQ (reference sequence). V gave up 7 bases and J gave up 2 bases, with 15 bases separating them. The CDR3 is 16 residues long. CDR3 bases: TGTGCCAGCACCAGGCGGAGGGGTACCTATAATTCACCCCTCCACTTT. Protein: CASTRRRGTYNSPLHF.

The J gene is TRBJ2-1, the V gene TRBV5-4; TRBD2 is a possible D gene (7 bases). Germline values: CDR1 SGHNT, CDR2 YYREEE (reference sequence). The CDR3 is 14 amino acids. V gave up 5 bases and J gave up 4 bases, with 13 bases separating them. CDR3 amino acids: CASSRGGTYNEQFF. For the CDR3, the DNA is TGTGCCAGCAGTCGCGGGGGCACATACAATGAGCAGTTCTTC.

The chain joins TRBV2 to TRBJ1-1, with D possibly matching TRBD1 (5 bases). V was clipped by 4 bases and J by 6 bases, with 15 bases between them. The germline CDR1 and CDR2 sequences are SNHLY and FYNNEI. The CDR3 length is 14 residues. CDR3 DNA sequence: TGTGCCAGCAGTGGAGTGGAGGGGCGCCCTGAAGCTTTCTTT. This encodes CASSGVEGRPEAFF.

This clone was observed a single time. The rearrangement links TRBV5-1 to TRBJ2-6, with 9 bases lining up with TRBD1. Germline V gene sequence: CDR1 SGHRS, CDR2 YFSETQ. The CDR3 has 15 amino acids. J lost 10 bases, V lost 0 bases, and 5 bases had no gene match. CDR3 amino acids: CASSLGGTGLNVLTF. In nucleotides, the CDR3 is TGCGCCAGCAGCTTGGGGGGGACAGGGCTAAACGTCCTGACTTTC.

The chain links TRBV4-1 to TRBJ1-1; possible D gene TRBD1, 5 bases. Germline V lookup: CDR1 MGHRA, CDR2 YSYEKL. V dropped 0 bases and J dropped 4 bases, with 18 bases sitting between them. This CDR3 is built from 17 residues. The CDR3 here is CASSQDRGGAQSTEAFF. CDR3 nucleotide sequence: TGCGCCAGCAGCCAAGATCGGGGGGGAGCCCAATCCACTGAAGCTTTCTTT.

The chain has TRBV18 and TRBJ1-2; the match to TRBD1 covers 10 bases. Germline V gene lookup returns CDR1 KGHSH and CDR2 LQKENI. The V gene end was trimmed by 6 bases and the J gene end by 7 bases; junction bases not matched to a gene: 5. The CDR3 is 13 residues long. This CDR3 reads CASSRQGARGYTF. In DNA form, the CDR3 reads TGTGCCAGCTCCCGACAGGGGGCGCGTGGCTACACCTTC.

The rearrangement links TRBV18 to TRBJ2-7; D uncertain. V shed 5 bases and J shed 3 bases, with 8 bases lying between them. CDR1 and CDR2 from the germline V gene are KGHSH and LQKENI. The CDR3 is made up of 12 amino acids. CDR3 DNA sequence: TGTGCCAGCTCAATGACAAACTACGAGCAGTACTTC. Translation: CASSMTNYEQYF.

This chain uses TRBV5-1 with TRBJ2-3, with D unclear. Trimming shortened V by 2 bases and J by 4 bases, and 2 bases separated the two germline ends. CDR3 size: 11 residues. The germline gives CDR1 SGHRS, CDR2 YFSETQ. The CDR3 loop reads CASSFADTQYF. Written as DNA, the CDR3 is TGCGCCAGCAGCTTCGCAGATACGCAGTATTTT.

The V gene is TRBV6-5, the J gene TRBJ1-6, with unresolved D. Germline V gene sequence: CDR1 MNHEY, CDR2 SVGAGI. V dropped 6 bases and J dropped 0 bases, with 3 bases sitting between them. The CDR3 spans 13 residues. CDR3 DNA: TGTGCCAGCAGCAGCTCCTATAATTCACCCCTCCACTTT. Protein sequence: CASSSSYNSPLHF.

The V gene is TRBV6-1, the J gene TRBJ1-5, with D hard to call. CDR1 and CDR2 from the germline V gene are MNHNS and SASEGT. CDR3 length: 14 residues. Between the trimmed V and J ends, which lost 2 bases and 11 bases, there was a span of 16 bases. The CDR3 sequence: CASSELGVKRAQHF. Here the CDR3 DNA reads TGTGCCAGCAGTGAACTCGGAGTAAAGAGAGCCCAGCATTTT.

The chain is built from TRBV5-1 and TRBJ2-1, with 7 bases identical to TRBD1. The CDR3 is 15 amino acids. The germline V gene has CDR1 SGHRS and CDR2 YFSETQ. Unmatched junction bases numbered 6, after V lost 4 bases and J lost 2 bases. CDR3 residues: CASSLAGTAYNEQFF. The DNA of the CDR3 is TGCGCCAGCAGCCTAGCCGGGACAGCCTACAATGAGCAGTTCTTC.

V and J are TRBV19 and TRBJ1-5; tentative D call: TRBD1 (6 bases). Germline V gene lookup returns CDR1 LNHDA and CDR2 SQIVND (reference sequence). V lost 5 bases to trimming and J lost 4 bases, with 15 bases between them. The CDR3 length is 15 residues. The CDR3 bases are TGTGCCAGTAGTCCCCTAGGGGGACCTAATCAGCCCCAGCATTTT. Its protein is CASSPLGGPNQPQHF.

This chain joins TRBV18 and TRBJ1-2; 9 bases match TRBD1. The germline V gene encodes CDR1 KGHSH and CDR2 LQKENI. CDR3 length: 17 amino acids. Losses at the gene ends were 4 bases for V and 0 bases for J; bases not matched to a gene: 9. The DNA of the CDR3 is TGTGCCAGCTCACTTGGGACAGGGTCTGGTTCTAACTATGGCTACACCTTC. Its translation: CASSLGTGSGSNYGYTF.

The chain carries TRBV5-1 and TRBJ2-2; D gene unclear. Germline assignment: CDR1 SGHRS and CDR2 YFSETQ. Trimming cost V 6 bases and J 0 bases, with 9 bases left between them. The CDR3 sequence is 14 residues long. The CDR3 DNA is TGCGCCAGCAAAATTAACTCGAACACCGGGGAGCTGTTTTTT. It encodes CASKINSNTGELFF.

The chain has TRBV19 and TRBJ2-7, with D uncertain. Trimming stripped 3 bases from V and 7 bases from J, with 7 bases between. This CDR3 comprises 11 residues. Per the germline V gene, CDR1 is LNHDA and CDR2 is SQIVND (reference sequence). CDR3 residues: CASSIRSEQYF. In DNA, the CDR3 is TGTGCCAGTAGTATTAGGAGTGAGCAGTACTTC.

This clone has only a few counts. This chain links TRBV5-6 with TRBJ2-2; no definite D call. The CDR3 spans 15 residues. CDR1 and CDR2 from the germline V gene are SGHDT and YYEEEE. Trimming took 1 base from V and 0 from J, leaving 7 bases between them. The CDR3 here is CASSLLGSNTGELFF. In nucleotides, the CDR3 is TGTGCCAGCAGCTTGCTTGGCTCGAACACCGGGGAGCTGTTTTTT. The full variable domain, in which reference TRBV5-6 and TRBJ2-2 provide the parts outside the CDR3, is DAGVTQSPTHLIKTRGQQVTLRCSPKSGHDTVSWYQQALGQGPQFIFQYYEEEERQRGNFPDRFSGHQFPNYSSELNVNALLLGDSALYLCASSLLGSNTGELFFGEGSRLTVL.

This clone has just one count. The V and J genes are TRBV5-1 and TRBJ2-1, with a weak D call TRBD2 (5 bases). The V gene's germline CDR1 is SGHRS and CDR2 YFSETQ. The CDR3 contains 16 residues. The V end lost 2 bases, the J end lost 2 bases, and 14 bases lay between the germline ends. In DNA form, the CDR3 reads TGCGCCAGCAGCTTTCCCCGCAGTAGCGCCTACAATGAGCAGTTCTTC. Translation gives CASSFPRSSAYNEQFF. The full variable domain, with the rest looked up from reference TRBV5-1 and TRBJ2-1, is KAGVTQTPRYLIKTRGQQVTLSCSPISGHRSVSWYQQTPGQGLQFLFEYFSETQRNKGNFPGRFSGRQFSNSRSEMNVSTLELGDSALYLCASSFPRSSAYNEQFFGPGTRLTVL.

The chain couples TRBV28 to TRBJ2-7; D is unclear. Looked up from germline, CDR1 is MDHEN and CDR2 is SYDVKM. The CDR3 consists of 14 residues. V shed 2 bases and J shed 6 bases, with 14 bases lying between them. The CDR3 region has the DNA TGTGCCAGCAGTTTACCACCTTTGGGCTGCGAGCAGTACTTC. Translating gives CASSLPPLGCEQYF.

V is TRBV6-6 and J is TRBJ1-1; maybe TRBD1 (6 bases). The CDR3 spans 14 residues. CDR1 is MNHNY, CDR2 SVGAGI, per germline (reference sequence). The V gene lost 3 bases and the J gene lost 3 bases, with 11 bases spanning the gap. In DNA form, the CDR3 reads TGTGCCAGCAGTTATGCGGGGGCTGACACTGAAGCTTTCTTT. This gives the protein CASSYAGADTEAFF.